Listed below are T cell receptor beta chains from one sample, sequenced in a study of type 1 and type 2 diabetes patients. TCRdb used MiXCR to reprocess the multiplex PCR reads, holding one entry per CDR3 protein. The profile shows about 250,000 distinct CDR3 sequences, roughly 50% of them singletons. Sequencing input: peripheral blood mononuclear cells (PBMCs). The receptor set was obtained from a man aged 18 to 35 with type 2 diabetes. Both conserved end residues are trimmed from each CDR3.

v_call: TRBV4-2; j_call: TRBJ2-5; cdr3_aa: ASSPQGARETQY
v_call: TRBV2; j_call: TRBJ2-7; cdr3_aa: ASKPQGATTYEQY
v_call: TRBV7-3; j_call: TRBJ2-1; cdr3_aa: ASSFDRETNEQF
v_call: TRBV12-3/TRBV12-4; j_call: TRBJ1-2; cdr3_aa: ASSFVPTGGLGYT
v_call: TRBV2; j_call: TRBJ2-2; cdr3_aa: ATMNRGPTGELF
v_call: TRBV19; j_call: TRBJ2-7; cdr3_aa: AILRGTGPYEQY
v_call: TRBV7-9; j_call: TRBJ1-4; cdr3_aa: ASSSRSSGPSEKLF
v_call: TRBV20-1; j_call: TRBJ2-5; cdr3_aa: SGQKIETQY
v_call: TRBV10-1; j_call: TRBJ2-7; cdr3_aa: ASSPGTPEQY
v_call: TRBV30; j_call: TRBJ1-5; cdr3_aa: VWSVGSNQPQH
v_call: TRBV30; j_call: TRBJ2-3; cdr3_aa: AGEKREHYNTQY
v_call: TRBV29-1; j_call: TRBJ2-1; cdr3_aa: SVGVLVVGNEQF
v_call: TRBV19; j_call: TRBJ2-2; cdr3_aa: ASSIWRTGGDGELF
v_call: TRBV10-1; j_call: TRBJ2-1; cdr3_aa: ASSYLAGGNEQF
v_call: TRBV6-6; j_call: TRBJ1-4; cdr3_aa: ASSYSRNRINEKLF
v_call: TRBV4-1; j_call: TRBJ1-1; cdr3_aa: ASSQAGHLTEAF